This T cell receptor beta chain was recovered during a study of CD8+ T cells in alopecia areata. Reverse transcribed after extraction, RNA yielded cDNA as the sequencing template. Some clones are missing from TCRdb's copy, which holds only in-frame ones; the method was immunoSEQ multiplex PCR. The sample lists about 120,000 clones, about 46% occurring once. This clone occurred once. CDR3 length equals 16 residues. Trimming took 3 bases from V and 3 from J; bases not matched to a gene: 8. CDR1 is SGHRS, CDR2 YFSETQ, per germline. Sequenced sample: NKG2D-low CD8+ T cells sorted from blood. The receptor's source is a human donor with alopecia areata. The chain carries TRBV5-1 and TRBJ2-2; TRBD1 agrees at 7 bases. CDR3 sequence reads: CASSSPGQHDTGELFF. CDR3 DNA sequence: TGCGCCAGCAGCTCACCGGGACAGCACGACACCGGGGAGCTGTTTTTT.